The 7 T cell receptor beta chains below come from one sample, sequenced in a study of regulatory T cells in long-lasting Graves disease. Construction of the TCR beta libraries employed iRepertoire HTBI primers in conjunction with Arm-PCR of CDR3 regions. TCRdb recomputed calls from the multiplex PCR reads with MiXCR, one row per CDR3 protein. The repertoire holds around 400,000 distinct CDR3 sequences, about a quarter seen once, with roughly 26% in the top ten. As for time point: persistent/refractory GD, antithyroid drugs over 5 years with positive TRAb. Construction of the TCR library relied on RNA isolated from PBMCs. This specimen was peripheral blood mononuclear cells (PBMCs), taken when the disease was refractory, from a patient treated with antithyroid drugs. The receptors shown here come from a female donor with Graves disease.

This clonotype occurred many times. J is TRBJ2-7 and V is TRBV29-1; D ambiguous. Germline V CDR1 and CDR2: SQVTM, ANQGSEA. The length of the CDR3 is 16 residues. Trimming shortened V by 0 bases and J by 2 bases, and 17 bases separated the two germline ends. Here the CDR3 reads CSVEEVVSRPPYEQYF. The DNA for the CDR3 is TGCAGCGTTGAAGAGGTAGTATCCCGCCCTCCCTACGAGCAGTACTTC.

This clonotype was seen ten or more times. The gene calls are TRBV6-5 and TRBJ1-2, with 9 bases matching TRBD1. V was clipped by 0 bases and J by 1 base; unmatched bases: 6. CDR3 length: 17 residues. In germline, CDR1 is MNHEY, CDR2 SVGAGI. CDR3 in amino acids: CASSYSGTGTLNYGYTF. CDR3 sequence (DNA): TGTGCCAGCAGTTACTCCGGGACAGGGACACTTAACTATGGCTACACCTTC.

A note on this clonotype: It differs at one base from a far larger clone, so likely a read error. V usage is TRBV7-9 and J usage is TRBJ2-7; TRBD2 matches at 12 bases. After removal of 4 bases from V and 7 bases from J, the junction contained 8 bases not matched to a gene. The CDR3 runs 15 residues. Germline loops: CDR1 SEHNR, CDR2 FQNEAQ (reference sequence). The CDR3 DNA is TGTGCCAGCAGCTGGACTAGCGGGATGTCGGGGGAGCAGTACTTC. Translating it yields CASSWTSGMSGEQYF.

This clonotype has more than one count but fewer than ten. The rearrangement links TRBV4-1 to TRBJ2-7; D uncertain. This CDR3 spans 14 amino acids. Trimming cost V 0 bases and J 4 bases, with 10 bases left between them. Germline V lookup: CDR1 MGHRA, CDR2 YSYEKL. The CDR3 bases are TGCGCCAGCAGCCAAGATACGGCCCCTTACGAGCAGTACTTC. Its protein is CASSQDTAPYEQYF.

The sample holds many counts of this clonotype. CDR3 loop: CASSFIVQGEAFF. The CDR3 region has the DNA TGTGCCAGCAGTTTCATTGTTCAGGGGGAAGCTTTCTTT. The rearrangement joins TRBV28 to TRBJ1-1, with TRBD1 as a possible D gene (6 bases). Germline loops: CDR1 MDHEN, CDR2 SYDVKM. This CDR3 region has 13 residues. The V gene lost 3 bases and the J gene lost 8 bases, with 13 bases spanning the gap.

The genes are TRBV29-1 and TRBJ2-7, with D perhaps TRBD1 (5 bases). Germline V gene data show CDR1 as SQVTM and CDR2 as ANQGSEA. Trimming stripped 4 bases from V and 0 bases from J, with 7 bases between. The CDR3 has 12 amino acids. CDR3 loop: CSVATDSYEQYF. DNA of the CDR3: TGCAGCGTTGCGACAGACTCCTACGAGCAGTACTTC.

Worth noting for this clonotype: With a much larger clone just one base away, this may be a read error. CDR3 nucleotide sequence: TGTGCCGGCAGTTACCGGGACTCCAACTATGGCTACACCTTC. Protein: CAGSYRDSNYGYTF. The rearrangement joins TRBV6-5 to TRBJ1-2, with a weak D call TRBD1 (5 bases). Germline values: CDR1 MNHEY, CDR2 SVGAGI. This CDR3 comprises 14 residues.